The present T cell receptor (beta chain) was sequenced within a study of T cell responses to AZD1222 COVID-19 vaccine. The study's findings and limits: Just 6 or 7 AZD1222 recipients were seropositive at baseline.

The CDR3 is made up of 14 amino acids. Germline CDR1 reads ENHRY; CDR2 reads SYGVKD. V was shortened by 2 bases and J by 0 bases, with 6 bases between the two germline ends. Produced via immunoSEQ multiplex PCR; TCRdb's table is partial and in-frame only. The table shows under 35,000 clones, with 75% to 90% occurring only once. This clone has a handful of counts. The antigen is undetermined. Specimen: peripheral blood, collected on day 0 of AZD1222 vaccination. The clonotype was recovered from an adult in good health. The chain links TRBV10-3 to TRBJ2-3; D is unresolved. DNA of the CDR3: TGTGCCATCAGTGAGAGGGCTAGCACAGATACGCAGTATTTT. Its protein is CAISERASTDTQYF.